The 29 T cell receptor beta chains reported below all come from one sample, sequenced in a study of CD8 T cells in Susac syndrome. Random hexamers were used to reverse transcribe an amount of roughly 0.5 to 1 ug RNA. TCRdb independently ran MiXCR on the immunoSEQ multiplex PCR reads; one entry per CDR3 protein. The sample gives tens of thousands of distinct CDR3 sequences, approximately 96% of which show up once; 0.62% is in the top ten. Sequences were obtained from CD8+ T cells from PBMCs. Receptors originate from a human donor with Susac syndrome.

This clonotype was seen only once. J is TRBJ2-5 and V is TRBV5-4; D unresolved. V was clipped by 3 bases and J by 0 bases, with 9 bases between them. Germline-derived CDR1 and CDR2 are SGHNT and YYREEE (reference sequence). The length of the CDR3 is 14 residues. The CDR3 sequence is CASSSGPDQETQYF. Written as DNA, the CDR3 is TGTGCCAGCAGCTCCGGGCCCGACCAAGAGACCCAGTACTTC.

The chain recombines TRBV7-9 with TRBJ2-3; D could derive from TRBD1 or TRBD2 (5 bases each). V gave up 4 bases and J gave up 0 bases, with 14 bases separating them. The germline CDR1 and CDR2 sequences are SEHNR and FQNEAQ (reference sequence). This CDR3 has 16 amino acids. CDR3 sequence reads: CASSSPGTESTDTQYF. In nucleotides, the CDR3 is TGTGCCAGCAGCTCCCCCGGGACGGAGAGCACAGATACGCAGTATTTT.

The J gene is TRBJ1-1, the V gene TRBV6-2 or TRBV6-3, with D uncertain. V was cut by 6 bases and J by 1 base, with 24 bases left in between. The CDR3 runs 18 residues. Per germline, CDR1 MNHEY and CDR2 SVGEGT. The CDR3 loop reads CASSGIGVGPRENTEAFF. The CDR3 nucleotides are TGTGCCAGCAGCGGAATCGGGGTAGGACCCCGGGAGAACACTGAAGCTTTCTTT.

This clonotype was counted a single time. V is TRBV5-1 and J is TRBJ2-7; no definite D call. Trimming left V 1 base short and J 5 bases short, with 13 bases between. The CDR3 runs to 14 residues. Germline CDR1 SGHRS, CDR2 YFSETQ. The chain's CDR3 is CASSLSVSRDEQYF. The CDR3 bases are TGCGCCAGCAGCTTGTCAGTGTCTAGGGACGAGCAGTACTTC.

The CDR3 is CASSHGRDSYEQYF. The CDR3 nucleotides read TGTGCCAGCAGCCATGGCAGGGACTCCTACGAGCAGTACTTC. This sequence joins TRBV3-1 and TRBJ2-7, with TRBD1 as a possible D gene (5 bases). The ends were cut back, 3 bases at V and 0 bases at J, with 9 bases in the middle. The CDR3 is made up of 14 amino acids. Germline V lookup: CDR1 LGHDT, CDR2 YNNKEL (reference sequence).

The chain joins TRBV20-1 to TRBJ2-5; possibly TRBD1 for D (5 bases). The V gene lost 3 bases and the J gene lost 3 bases, with 11 bases spanning the gap. The CDR3 consists of 13 residues. Per the germline V gene, CDR1 is DFQATT and CDR2 is SNEGSKA (reference sequence). The CDR3 spells CSARRGAEETQYF. In DNA, the CDR3 is TGCAGTGCTAGGCGTGGGGCCGAAGAGACCCAGTACTTC.

The J gene is TRBJ2-1, the V gene TRBV18; 7 bases agree with TRBD1. This CDR3 region has 15 residues. V lost 1 base to trimming and J lost 9 bases; unmatched junction nucleotides: 9. Germline V gene data show CDR1 as KGHSH and CDR2 as LQKENI. The CDR3 nucleotides read TGTGCCAGCTCACCACTTGCGAAGGGGGCAGGTGAGCAGTTCTTC. Translation: CASSPLAKGAGEQFF.

This rearrangement joins TRBV30 to TRBJ2-5, with 8 bases matching TRBD1. The germline V gene encodes CDR1 GTSNPN and CDR2 SVGIG (reference sequence). The CDR3 runs 13 residues. The ends lost 5 bases at V and 4 bases at J; junction bases unmatched: 6. CDR3 bases: TGTGCCTGGGGGCGGACAGGGCTAGAGACCCAGTACTTC. It translates to CAWGRTGLETQYF.

This sequence joins TRBV6-6 and TRBJ1-5; D gene ambiguous. This CDR3 is built from 13 residues. CDR1 is MNHNY and CDR2 is SVGAGI in the germline V gene (reference sequence). V shed 1 base and J shed 6 bases, with 7 bases lying between them. Written as DNA, the CDR3 is TGTGCCAGCAGTTACTTAGTTACTCAGCCCCAGCATTTT. It translates to CASSYLVTQPQHF.

In its sample, this clonotype was seen once. The chain is built from TRBV18 and TRBJ1-1; TRBD1 is a possible D gene (5 bases). The CDR3 sequence is 12 residues long. Germline CDR1 reads KGHSH; CDR2 reads LQKENI. Trimming removed 1 base from V and 8 bases from J, with 8 bases in between. CDR3 sequence: CASSPLRDEAFF. The CDR3 region has the DNA TGTGCCAGCTCACCACTCAGGGACGAAGCTTTCTTT.

The chain couples TRBV29-1 to TRBJ1-2; D is uncertain. The CDR3 has 16 amino acids. Trimming took 7 bases from V and 5 from J, leaving 26 bases between them. Per germline, CDR1 SQVTM and CDR2 ANQGSEA. The CDR3 DNA reads as TGCAGCGCCTATGGCCGGATCTTCCACCGATCTTATGGCTACACCTTC. Translation gives CSAYGRIFHRSYGYTF.

The CDR3 is CASSLTGTGDEAFF. For the CDR3, the DNA is TGCGCCAGCAGTCTTACTGGGACAGGGGATGAAGCTTTCTTT. This sequence joins TRBV5-1 and TRBJ1-1; 10 nucleotides align to TRBD1. This CDR3 has 14 residues. V dropped 5 bases and J dropped 7; count of bases not matched to a gene: 8. Germline-derived CDR1 and CDR2 are SGHRS and YFSETQ.

The genes are TRBV24-1 and TRBJ2-5; D possibly corresponds to TRBD1 (5 bases). This CDR3 region has 14 residues. Germline V gene sequence: CDR1 KGHDR, CDR2 SFDVKD. V lost 3 bases to trimming and J lost 2 bases, with 9 bases between them. CDR3 loop: CATSDPRAQETQYF. CDR3 coding DNA: TGTGCCACCAGTGATCCCAGGGCTCAAGAGACCCAGTACTTC.

This clonotype appeared a single time. The chain couples TRBV7-6 to TRBJ2-4; D assignment may be TRBD1 or TRBD2 (5 bases each). This CDR3 spans 13 amino acids. The V and J ends lost 5 bases and 9 bases respectively, with 14 bases between them. The germline V gene encodes CDR1 SGHVS and CDR2 FNYEAQ. Here the CDR3 DNA reads TGTGCCAGCAGCCCGGGGCCAAGGGGCATTCAGTACTTC. It encodes CASSPGPRGIQYF.

The chain carries TRBV29-1 and TRBJ2-3; the D gene is possibly TRBD2 (5 bases). The CDR3 is made up of 14 amino acids. CDR1 is SQVTM and CDR2 is ANQGSEA in the germline V gene. V was pared by 6 bases and J by 0 bases, with 13 bases between. CDR3: CSVADYLSTDTQYF. CDR3 sequence (DNA): TGCAGCGTCGCCGACTATCTTAGCACAGATACGCAGTATTTT.

The chain carries TRBV30 and TRBJ1-2; the D gene is possibly TRBD1 (6 bases). The CDR3 sequence is 13 residues long. Germline CDR1 reads GTSNPN; CDR2 reads SVGIG (reference sequence). The ends were cut back, 1 base at V and 8 bases at J, with 14 bases in the middle. As DNA, the CDR3 is TGTGCCTGGAGTGCAGGGGCCGATCCGGGCTACACCTTC. Protein: CAWSAGADPGYTF.

This clonotype was detected once. This chain links TRBV19 with TRBJ1-2; a possible D gene is TRBD1 (5 bases). The V and J ends lost 4 bases and 4 bases respectively, with 10 bases between them. Germline CDR1 and CDR2: LNHDA and SQIVND (reference sequence). The length of the CDR3 is 13 residues. The CDR3 here is CASSRQYSYGYTF. CDR3 sequence (DNA): TGTGCCAGTAGTAGACAGTACAGCTATGGCTACACCTTC.

The gene calls are TRBV5-1 and TRBJ2-3; no definite D call. The CDR3 loop spans 13 amino acids. The V and J ends lost 4 bases and 2 bases respectively, with 8 bases between them. Germline values: CDR1 SGHRS, CDR2 YFSETQ. In DNA, the CDR3 is TGCGCCAGCAGCGTCAGATCCACAGATACGCAGTATTTT. The encoded protein is CASSVRSTDTQYF. The complete variable domain, with remaining parts taken from reference TRBV5-1 and TRBJ2-3, reads KAGVTQTPRYLIKTRGQQVTLSCSPISGHRSVSWYQQTPGQGLQFLFEYFSETQRNKGNFPGRFSGRQFSNSRSEMNVSTLELGDSALYLCASSVRSTDTQYFGPGTRLTVL.

The chain links TRBV20-1 to TRBJ1-1; 10 nucleotides align to TRBD1. The CDR3 spans 14 residues. The V segment lost 6 bases and the J segment 6 bases; nucleotides outside the gene matches: 10. The V gene's germline CDR1 is DFQATT and CDR2 SNEGSKA (reference sequence). The CDR3 DNA follows: TGCAGTGCCCAATACGGGACAGGGGCCGCTGAAGCTTTCTTT. Amino acids: CSAQYGTGAAEAFF.

V and J are TRBV20-1 and TRBJ1-5, with a tentative D call TRBD1 (6 bases). The CDR3 spans 15 residues. Germline loops: CDR1 DFQATT, CDR2 SNEGSKA (reference sequence). V was shortened by 6 bases and J by 4 bases, with 19 bases between the two germline ends. The CDR3 nucleotides read TGCAGTGCCCTTGGGGGCAGGGGCCAGAATCAGCCCCAGCATTTT. This translates into CSALGGRGQNQPQHF.

DNA for the CDR3: TGTGCCAGTAGTATGTACGGGGCCCTTCCCCAGCATTTT. Amino acid sequence: CASSMYGALPQHF. The chain recombines TRBV19 with TRBJ1-5; D might be TRBD1 (5 bases). Between the trimmed V and J ends, which lost 3 bases and 10 bases, there was a span of 13 bases. Germline CDR1 reads LNHDA; CDR2 reads SQIVND (reference sequence). There are 13 residues in the CDR3.

V gene TRBV7-2 combines with J gene TRBJ1-4; D possibly corresponds to TRBD1 (5 bases). V was pared by 5 bases and J by 8 bases, with 18 bases between. CDR1 and CDR2 from the germline V gene are SGHTA and FQGNSA. The CDR3 spans 15 residues. The DNA for the CDR3 is TGTGCCAGCAGCCTAAGGACAAGGGGCAAAGAAAAACTGTTTTTT. Translating gives CASSLRTRGKEKLFF.

The chain combines TRBV5-4 with TRBJ1-2; possible D gene TRBD1, 5 bases. Trimming removed 6 bases at V and 6 bases at J, with 12 bases between. The germline V gene encodes CDR1 SGHNT and CDR2 YYREEE (reference sequence). The CDR3 length is 12 residues. CDR3 DNA: TGTGCCAGCACCCGTGGGGCGAATGGCTACACCTTC. Amino acid sequence: CASTRGANGYTF.

The V gene is TRBV7-9, the J gene TRBJ2-6, with 7 bases lining up with TRBD2. This CDR3 has 15 residues. In germline, CDR1 is SEHNR, CDR2 FQNEAQ (reference sequence). This CDR3 reads CASAGEMAGANVLTF. In nucleotides, the CDR3 is TGTGCTTCGGCGGGGGAGATGGCCGGGGCCAACGTCCTGACTTTC.

This chain connects TRBV6-2 or TRBV6-3 to TRBJ2-5; 7 bases match TRBD1. The CDR3 is made up of 13 amino acids. Germline V gene lookup returns CDR1 MNHEY and CDR2 SVGEGT. After removal of 4 bases from V and 5 bases from J, the junction contained 4 bases not matched to a gene. CDR3 loop: CASSSGQMETQYF. The DNA of the CDR3 is TGTGCCAGCAGTTCGGGACAGATGGAGACCCAGTACTTC.

The rearrangement uses TRBV6-2 or TRBV6-3 and TRBJ2-4; D gene uncertain. V lost 8 bases and J 0 bases, leaving 14 bases between the germline ends. Looked up from germline, CDR1 is MNHEY and CDR2 is SVGEGT. This CDR3 contains 15 residues. CDR3 region: CASQLASGAKNIQYF. The CDR3 nucleotides are TGTGCCAGCCAACTGGCGTCGGGAGCCAAAAACATTCAGTACTTC.

This clonotype occurred a few times. The J gene is TRBJ2-3, the V gene TRBV7-2; TRBD2 might be the D (5 bases). The CDR3 totals 16 residues. V lost 2 bases, J lost 4 bases, and 16 bases lay in between. Germline V gene lookup returns CDR1 SGHTA and CDR2 FQGNSA. In nucleotides, the CDR3 is TGTGCCAGCAGCTTATCCGACTACCATAGCGCAGATACGCAGTATTTT. Residues: CASSLSDYHSADTQYF.

The chain carries TRBV20-1 and TRBJ2-7, with unresolved D. The CDR3 sequence is 13 residues long. Germline values: CDR1 DFQATT, CDR2 SNEGSKA (reference sequence). Trimming took off 7 bases at V and 0 bases at J, with 13 bases between the two ends. The CDR3 sequence: CSVRVGLSYEQYF. The CDR3 nucleotides are TGCAGTGTTCGGGTCGGGCTCTCCTACGAGCAGTACTTC.

The chain combines TRBV20-1 with TRBJ2-1; 9 nucleotides align to TRBD2. The CDR3 has 16 amino acids. Germline CDR1 is DFQATT and CDR2 is SNEGSKA (reference sequence). The V segment lost 0 bases and the J segment 3 bases; nucleotides outside the gene matches: 6. CDR3 DNA: TGCAGTGCTAGAGATCTTCAGCGGGGGGTCTACAATGAGCAGTTCTTC. Its protein is CSARDLQRGVYNEQFF.